This T cell receptor (beta chain) was recovered during a study of PD-1 blockade in classical Hodgkin lymphoma. Study information: With a 2-week interval, patients received intravenous nivolumab at 3 mg/kg. Study-wide findings and caveats: Partial responders and progressors had significantly lower baseline TCR diversity. Whatever underlies the repertoire differences (possibly disease activity or prior therapy) remains undefined. By cycle point C4D1, TCR diversity had risen significantly in CD4+ cells (but not CD8+ cells).

Worth noting for this clone: The target antigen is unknown.

Every one of the patients relapsed after autologous stem cell transplantation (brentuximab vedotin exposure was variable). Repertoires were generated with immunoSEQ multiplex PCR, while TCRdb's copy carries only in-frame clones and drops some. The table shows roughly 32,000 clones, with roughly 80% occurring only once. The TCR comes from a human donor with classical Hodgkin lymphoma. Sequenced material: peripheral blood mononuclear cells (PBMCs), taken at baseline.

The CDR3 nucleotides are TGCGCCAGCAGCTTAGCGGGGGGGCCAGTTGAGAATGAGCAGTTCTTC. Translating gives CASSLAGGPVENEQFF. The chain employs TRBV5-1 and TRBJ2-1, with 10 bases lining up with TRBD2. The CDR3 consists of 16 residues. V was pared by 2 bases and J by 7 bases, with 9 bases of the junction left unmatched. Germline V gives CDR1 SGHRS, CDR2 YFSETQ.